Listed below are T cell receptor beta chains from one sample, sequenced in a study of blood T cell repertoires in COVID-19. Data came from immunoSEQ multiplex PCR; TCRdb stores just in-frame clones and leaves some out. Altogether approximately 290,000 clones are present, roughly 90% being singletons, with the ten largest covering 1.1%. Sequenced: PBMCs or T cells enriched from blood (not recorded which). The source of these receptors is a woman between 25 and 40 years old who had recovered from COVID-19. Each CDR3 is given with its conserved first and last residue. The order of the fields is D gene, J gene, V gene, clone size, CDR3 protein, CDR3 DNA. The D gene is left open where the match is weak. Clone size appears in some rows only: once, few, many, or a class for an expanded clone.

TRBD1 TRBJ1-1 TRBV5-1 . CASMSGQPATEAFF TGCGCCAGCATGTCGGGACAGCCGGCCACTGAAGCTTTCTTT
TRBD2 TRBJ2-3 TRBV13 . CASSPRTSGTDTQYF TGTGCCAGCAGTCCCCGGACTAGCGGTACAGATACGCAGTATTTT
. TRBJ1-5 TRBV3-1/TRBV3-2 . CASSQEKGGGNQPQHF TGTGCCAGCAGCCAAGAAAAGGGAGGTGGCAATCAGCCCCAGCATTTT
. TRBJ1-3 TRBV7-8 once CASSFKGQSSGNTIYF TGTGCCAGCAGCTTTAAGGGACAATCCTCTGGAAACACCATATATTTT
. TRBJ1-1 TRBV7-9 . CASSSSTEAFF TGTGCCAGCAGCTCTTCCACTGAAGCTTTCTTT
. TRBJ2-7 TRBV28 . CASTGIWAYEQYF TGTGCCAGTACAGGGATATGGGCCTACGAGCAGTACTTC
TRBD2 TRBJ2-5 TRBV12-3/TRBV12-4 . CASSPGGETQYF TGTGCCAGCAGCCCCGGGGGGGAGACCCAGTACTTC
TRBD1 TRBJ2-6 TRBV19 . CASSRVGTGLHSGANVLTF TGTGCCAGTAGTAGGGTTGGGACAGGACTCCACTCTGGGGCCAACGTCCTGACTTTC
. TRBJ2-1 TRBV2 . CATTQTRDNEQFF TGTGCCACTACCCAGACTAGGGACAATGAGCAGTTCTTC
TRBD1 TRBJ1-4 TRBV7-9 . CASGTGGREKLFF TGTGCCAGCGGGACAGGGGGGCGCGAAAAACTGTTTTTT
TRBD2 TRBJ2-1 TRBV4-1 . CASSQARLAGFGYNEQFF TGCGCCAGCAGCCAAGCGCGGCTAGCGGGATTCGGCTACAATGAGCAGTTCTTC
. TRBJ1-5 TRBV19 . CASSPGIGALNQPQHF TGTGCCAGTAGCCCCGGCATAGGGGCCCTCAATCAGCCCCAGCATTTT
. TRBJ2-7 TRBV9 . CASSPREFSYEQYF TGTGCCAGCAGCCCCCGGGAGTTTTCCTACGAGCAGTACTTC
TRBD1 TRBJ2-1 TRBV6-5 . CASSTDRGSVNEQFF TGTGCCAGCAGTACGGACAGGGGGAGTGTCAATGAGCAGTTCTTC
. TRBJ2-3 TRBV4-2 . CASSPGGGSTDTQYF TGTGCCAGCAGCCCCGGGGGTGGGAGCACAGATACGCAGTATTTT
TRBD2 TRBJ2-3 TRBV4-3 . CASSQVGGLAGANTDTQYF TGCGCCAGCAGCCAAGTGGGGGGACTAGCGGGAGCGAACACAGATACGCAGTATTTT
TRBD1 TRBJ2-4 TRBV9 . CASSVGQGGNIQYF TGTGCCAGCAGCGTCGGACAGGGAGGAAACATTCAGTACTTC
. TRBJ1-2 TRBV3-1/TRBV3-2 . CASSQIDREANGYTF TGTGCCAGCAGCCAAATTGACAGAGAGGCGAATGGCTACACCTTC
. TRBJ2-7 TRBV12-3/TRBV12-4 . CASRNLGSYEQYF TGTGCCAGCAGAAACCTCGGCTCCTACGAGCAGTACTTC
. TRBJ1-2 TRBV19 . CASSIVRLDYGYTF TGTGCCAGTAGTATTGTGAGGCTGGACTATGGCTACACCTTC
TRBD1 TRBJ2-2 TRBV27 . CAAQGQGNGELFF TGTGCCGCACAGGGACAGGGTAACGGGGAGCTGTTTTTT
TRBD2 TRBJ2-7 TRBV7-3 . CASSLSGGSGRPFHEQYF TGTGCCAGCAGCTTAAGTGGAGGTAGCGGGAGGCCTTTCCACGAGCAGTACTTC
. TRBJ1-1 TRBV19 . CASSLTSAANTEAFF TGTGCCAGTAGTCTGACTTCGGCGGCGAACACTGAAGCTTTCTTT
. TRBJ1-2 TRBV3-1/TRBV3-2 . CASSPTPQSYRVTF TGTGCCAGCAGCCCTACACCTCAGTCATACAGGGTTACCTTC
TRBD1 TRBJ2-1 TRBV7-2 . CASSLRSQKDRPRDEQFF TGTGCCAGCAGCTTAAGGTCTCAGAAGGACAGGCCCCGGGATGAGCAGTTCTTC
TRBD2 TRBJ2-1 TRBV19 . CASSNPTSGREDEQFF TGTGCCAGTAGTAACCCGACTAGCGGGAGGGAGGATGAGCAGTTCTTC
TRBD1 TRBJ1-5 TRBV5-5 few CASSFGQGSNQPQHF TGTGCCAGCAGCTTTGGACAGGGTAGCAATCAGCCCCAGCATTTT
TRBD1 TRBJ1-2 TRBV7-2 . CASSLKGTGVVGGYTF TGTGCCAGCAGCCTGAAGGGGACAGGGGTTGTTGGTGGCTACACCTTC
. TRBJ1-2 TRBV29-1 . CSVDARAGSGYTF TGCAGCGTTGATGCAAGGGCAGGGTCCGGCTACACCTTC
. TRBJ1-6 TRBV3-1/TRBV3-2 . CASSPLASGFPYNSPLHF TGTGCCAGCAGCCCATTGGCCAGCGGTTTCCCCTATAATTCACCCCTCCACTTT
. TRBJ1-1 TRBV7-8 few CASLGGAGTEAFF TGTGCCAGCCTAGGGGGGGCAGGGACTGAAGCTTTCTTT
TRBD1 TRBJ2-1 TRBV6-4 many CASSPGTGAVNEQFF TGTGCCAGCAGCCCCGGGACAGGGGCGGTGAATGAGCAGTTCTTC
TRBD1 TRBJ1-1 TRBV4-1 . CASSQQGQGSTDTEAFF TGCGCCAGCAGCCAACAGGGACAGGGGTCTACGGACACTGAAGCTTTCTTT
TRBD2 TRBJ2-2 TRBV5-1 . CASSTSGDTGELFF TGCGCCAGCTCGACTAGCGGGGACACCGGGGAGCTGTTTTTT
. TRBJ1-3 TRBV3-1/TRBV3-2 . CASSFGTLRSIQNTIYF TGTGCCAGCAGCTTCGGGACACTCCGATCCATCCAAAACACCATATATTTT
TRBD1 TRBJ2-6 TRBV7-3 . CASSELTGGAGANVLTF TGTGCCAGCAGCGAACTAACAGGGGGTGCTGGGGCCAACGTCCTGACTTTC
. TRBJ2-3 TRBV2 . CASSGGGLALKDTQYF TGTGCCAGCAGTGGCGGCGGCTTGGCTCTCAAAGATACGCAGTATTTT
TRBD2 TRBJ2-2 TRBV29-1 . CSVIIAGVNTGELFF TGCAGCGTTATAATAGCGGGCGTAAACACCGGGGAGCTGTTTTTT
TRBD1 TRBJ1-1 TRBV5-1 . CASSELQGAMNTEAFF TGCGCCAGCAGCGAATTACAGGGGGCGATGAACACTGAAGCTTTCTTT
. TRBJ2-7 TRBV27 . CASSFTPSVGYEQYF TGTGCCAGCAGTTTCACCCCTAGCGTTGGGTACGAGCAGTACTTC
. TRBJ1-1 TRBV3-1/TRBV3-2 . CASSQGRGLGTEAFF TGTGCCAGCAGCCAAGGTCGGGGGTTGGGCACTGAAGCTTTCTTT
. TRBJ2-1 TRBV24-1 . CATSDPRTYEQFF TGTGCCACCAGTGATCCAAGGACATATGAGCAGTTCTTC
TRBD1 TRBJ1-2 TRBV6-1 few CASSERTGEANYGYTF TGTGCCAGCAGTGAAAGGACAGGGGAAGCTAACTATGGCTACACCTTC
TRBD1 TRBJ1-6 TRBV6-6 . CASSRLGDSYNSPLHF TGTGCCAGCAGTCGACTTGGGGACAGTTATAATTCACCCCTCCACTTT
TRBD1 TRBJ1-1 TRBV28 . CASSLTGAGNTEAFF TGTGCCAGCAGTTTAACAGGGGCAGGGAACACTGAAGCTTTCTTT
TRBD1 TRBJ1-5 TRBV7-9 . CASAGTGYNQPQHF TGTGCCAGCGCTGGGACAGGGTACAATCAGCCCCAGCATTTT
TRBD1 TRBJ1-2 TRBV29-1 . CSVRDRDFFYYEGYTF TGCAGCGTCAGGGACAGGGATTTTTTCTACTACGAGGGCTACACCTTC
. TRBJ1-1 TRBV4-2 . CASSQDRVEAFF TGTGCCAGCAGCCAAGACAGGGTTGAAGCTTTCTTT
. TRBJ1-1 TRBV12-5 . CASGPMPGTEAFF TGTGCTAGTGGACCCATGCCCGGCACTGAAGCTTTCTTT
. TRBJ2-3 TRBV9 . CASSVEPSLLSDTQYF TGTGCCAGCAGCGTAGAGCCTAGCTTACTATCAGATACGCAGTATTTT
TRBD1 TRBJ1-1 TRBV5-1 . CASSSTGTGRGAFF TGCGCCAGCAGCTCAACCGGGACAGGGAGGGGAGCTTTCTTT
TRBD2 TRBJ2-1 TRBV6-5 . CASNSGTSDYYEQFF TGTGCCAGCAATTCCGGGACTAGCGATTATTATGAGCAGTTCTTC